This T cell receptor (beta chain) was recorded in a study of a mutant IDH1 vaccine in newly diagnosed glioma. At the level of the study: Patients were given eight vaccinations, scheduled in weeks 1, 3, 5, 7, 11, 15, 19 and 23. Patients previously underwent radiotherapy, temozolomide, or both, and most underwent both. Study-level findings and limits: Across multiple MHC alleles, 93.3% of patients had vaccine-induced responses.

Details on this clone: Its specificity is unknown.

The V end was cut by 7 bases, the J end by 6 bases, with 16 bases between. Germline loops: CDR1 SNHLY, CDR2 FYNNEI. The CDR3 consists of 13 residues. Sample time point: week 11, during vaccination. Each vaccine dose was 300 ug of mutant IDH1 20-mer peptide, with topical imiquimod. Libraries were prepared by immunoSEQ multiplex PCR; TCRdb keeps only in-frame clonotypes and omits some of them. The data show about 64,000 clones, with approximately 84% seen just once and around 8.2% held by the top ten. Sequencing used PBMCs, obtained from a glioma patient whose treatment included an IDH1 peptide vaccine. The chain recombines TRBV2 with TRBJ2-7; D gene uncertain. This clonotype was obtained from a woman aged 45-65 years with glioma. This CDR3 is CASMGRWVGEQYF. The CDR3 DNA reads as TGTGCCAGCATGGGCAGGTGGGTGGGCGAGCAGTACTTC.